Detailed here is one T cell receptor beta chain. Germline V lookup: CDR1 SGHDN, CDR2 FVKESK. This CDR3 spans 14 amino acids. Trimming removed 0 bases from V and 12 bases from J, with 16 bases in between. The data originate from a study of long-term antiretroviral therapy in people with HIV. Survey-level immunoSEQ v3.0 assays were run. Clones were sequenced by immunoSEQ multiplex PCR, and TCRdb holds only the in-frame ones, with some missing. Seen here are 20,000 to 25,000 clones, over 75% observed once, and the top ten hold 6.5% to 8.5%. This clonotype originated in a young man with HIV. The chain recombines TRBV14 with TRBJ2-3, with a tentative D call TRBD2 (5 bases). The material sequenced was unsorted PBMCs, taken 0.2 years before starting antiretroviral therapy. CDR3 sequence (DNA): TGTGCCAGCAGCCAAGAATATGGGAGAGACCGCCAGTATTTT. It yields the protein CASSQEYGRDRQYF.